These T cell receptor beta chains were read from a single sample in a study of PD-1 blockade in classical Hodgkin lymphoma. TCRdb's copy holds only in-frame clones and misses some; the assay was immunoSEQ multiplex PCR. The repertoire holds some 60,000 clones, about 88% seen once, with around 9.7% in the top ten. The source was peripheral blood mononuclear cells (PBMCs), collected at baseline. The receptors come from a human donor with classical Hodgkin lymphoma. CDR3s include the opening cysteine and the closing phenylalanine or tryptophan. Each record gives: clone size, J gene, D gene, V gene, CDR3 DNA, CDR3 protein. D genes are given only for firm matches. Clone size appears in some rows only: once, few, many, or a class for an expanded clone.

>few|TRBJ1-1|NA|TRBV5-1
TGCGCCAGCAGCTTGGGGGGGACCCAGGGGACTGAAGCTTTCTTT
CASSLGGTQGTEAFF
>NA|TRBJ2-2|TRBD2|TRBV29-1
TGCAGCGTCTTTAGCGGGAGTATGGCCGGGGAGCTGTTTTTT
CSVFSGSMAGELFF
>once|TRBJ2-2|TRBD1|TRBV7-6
TGTGCCAGCAGCTTAGGCGGGGACAGGGTCACCGGGGAGCTGTTTTTT
CASSLGGDRVTGELFF
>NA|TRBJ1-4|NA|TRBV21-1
TGTGCCAGCAGCAAAGGGGGCCAGGACAAAACCTCCTATGAAAAACTGTTTTTT
CASSKGGQDKTSYEKLFF
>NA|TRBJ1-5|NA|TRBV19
TGTGCCAGTAGCACGGTAGGGGAGTATAGCAATCAGCCCCAGCATTTT
CASSTVGEYSNQPQHF
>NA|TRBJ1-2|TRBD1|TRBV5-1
TGCGCCAGCAGCTTGGGGACCGGGACAGGGGGCCGGGATGGCTACACCTTC
CASSLGTGTGGRDGYTF
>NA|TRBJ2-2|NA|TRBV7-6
TGTGCCAGCAGCTTTGTGAAGGCTGTGGGCAACACCGGGGAGCTGTTTTTT
CASSFVKAVGNTGELFF
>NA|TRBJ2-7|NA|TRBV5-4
TGTGCCAGCAGCTTGGCTGGGGGCCCCTACGAGCAGTACTTC
CASSLAGGPYEQYF
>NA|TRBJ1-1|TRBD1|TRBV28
TGTGCCAGCAGTTTGACAGGGAGAAACACTGAAGCTTTCTTT
CASSLTGRNTEAFF
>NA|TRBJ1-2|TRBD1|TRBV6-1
TGTGCCAGCACTCCTCGACAGGGTACCGATGGCTACACCTTC
CASTPRQGTDGYTF
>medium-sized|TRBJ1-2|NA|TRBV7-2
TGTGCCAGCAGCTTAGCCACAGGGCCCGGGGATGGCTACACCTTC
CASSLATGPGDGYTF
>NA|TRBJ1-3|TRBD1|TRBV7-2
TGTGCCAGCAGCTTCTACGCAGGGGGCTCTGGAAACACCATATATTTT
CASSFYAGGSGNTIYF
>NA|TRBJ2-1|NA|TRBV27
TGTGCCAGCAGTCCCCTAGGTCATAGCGGATACAGCTCCTACAATGAGCAGTTCTTC
CASSPLGHSGYSSYNEQFF
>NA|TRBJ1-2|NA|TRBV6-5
TGTGCCAGCAGCCCCGGATTTGGCTACACCTTC
CASSPGFGYTF
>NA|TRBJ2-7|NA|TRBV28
TGTGCCAGCAGTTTGGCAGGGAGCTCCTACGAGCAGTACTTC
CASSLAGSSYEQYF
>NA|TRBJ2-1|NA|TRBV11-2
TGTGCCAGCAGCCCAATAGGGGGATCCAACTACAATGAGCAGTTCTTC
CASSPIGGSNYNEQFF
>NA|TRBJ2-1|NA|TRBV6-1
TGTGCCAGCCAGTTCAATGAGCAGTTCTTC
CASQFNEQFF
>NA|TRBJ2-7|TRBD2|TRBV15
TGTGCCACCAGCAGAGATCCGGGACTAGCTAACGAGCAGTACTTC
CATSRDPGLANEQYF
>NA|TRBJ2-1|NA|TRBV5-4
TGTGCCAGCAGCCTACAGGGCGGCAATGAGCAGTTCTTC
CASSLQGGNEQFF
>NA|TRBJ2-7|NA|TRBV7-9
TGTGCCAGCAGCTTAAGGTACGAGCAGTACTTC
CASSLRYEQYF
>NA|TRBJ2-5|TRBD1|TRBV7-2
TGTGCCAGCAGCTTCTCATCCGGGACAGAAGAGACCCAGTACTTC
CASSFSSGTEETQYF
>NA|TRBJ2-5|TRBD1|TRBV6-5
TGTGCCAGCAGTCCACAGGGGGTAGTACAAGAGACCCAGTACTTC
CASSPQGVVQETQYF
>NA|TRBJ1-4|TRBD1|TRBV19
TGTGCCAGTAGCACCCTTCCGGGACAGGGTGAAAAACTGTTTTTT
CASSTLPGQGEKLFF